One sample yielded the 25 T cell receptor beta chains listed below, sequenced in a study of vaccination effects on CD4 cells after COVID-19. The repertoire was sequenced with immunoSEQ multiplex PCR; TCRdb's copy has only in-frame clones and lacks some. The sample includes about 74,000 clones, 75% to 80% seen only once; the top ten take roughly 2%. Following an approximately 9-day culture, CD4+ T cells were purified. For these receptors, no antigen is known. The source was CD4+ T cells from PBMCs cultured without peptide, collected before COVID-19 vaccination. The receptors shown here come from a human donor who received a COVID-19 vaccine.

The chain combines TRBV4-1 with TRBJ2-6; D remains unclear. This CDR3 has 14 residues. V lost 4 bases, J lost 4 bases, and 8 bases lay in between. Germline V gives CDR1 MGHRA, CDR2 YSYEKL. The CDR3 DNA is TGCGCCAGCAGCCCCCGTCTGGGGGCCAACGTCCTGACTTTC. Its translation is CASSPRLGANVLTF.

This chain uses TRBV11-3 with TRBJ2-3; possibly TRBD1 for D (6 bases). V dropped 5 bases and J dropped 4 bases, with 13 bases sitting between them. This CDR3 comprises 14 residues. Per germline, CDR1 SGHNT and CDR2 YENEEA. CDR3 residues: CASSPARGADTQYF. DNA of the CDR3: TGTGCCAGCAGCCCCGCCAGGGGCGCAGATACGCAGTATTTT. Based on the CDR3 plus reference TRBV11-3 and TRBJ2-3, the full variable domain is EAGVVQSPRYKIIEKKQPVAFWCNPISGHNTLYWYLQNLGQGPELLIRYENEEAVDDSQLPKDRFSAERLKGVDSTLKIQPAELGDSAVYLCASSPARGADTQYFGPGTRLTVL.

The rearrangement links TRBV10-2 to TRBJ1-1; TRBD1 is a possible D gene (5 bases). The CDR3 covers 15 residues. Trimming took off 2 bases at V and 0 bases at J, with 10 bases between the two ends. Germline CDR1 and CDR2: WSHSY and SAAADI. The DNA of the CDR3 is TGCGCCAGCAGTGAGGCAGGGCGGATGAACACTGAAGCTTTCTTT. As protein: CASSEAGRMNTEAFF.

This clone has a handful of counts. The chain combines TRBV2 with TRBJ2-1, with D tentatively TRBD1 (5 bases). V gave up 4 bases and J gave up 4 bases, with 14 bases separating them. Germline CDR1 and CDR2: SNHLY and FYNNEI. The CDR3 is 15 amino acids. The CDR3 DNA reads TGTGCCAGCAGTGCCTCGCAGGGCGGATACAATGAGCAGTTCTTC. This translates into CASSASQGGYNEQFF. The whole variable domain, filled in from reference TRBV2 and TRBJ2-1, reads EPEVTQTPSHQVTQMGQEVILRCVPISNHLYFYWYRQILGQKVEFLVSFYNNEISEKSEIFDDQFSVERPDGSNFTLKIRSTKLEDSAMYFCASSASQGGYNEQFFGPGTRLTVL.

This clone was seen only a few times. This rearrangement joins TRBV7-6 to TRBJ2-2; no clear D gene. Trimming took 0 bases from V and 0 from J, leaving 8 bases between them. Germline V gene lookup returns CDR1 SGHVS and CDR2 FNYEAQ. This CDR3 has 16 amino acids. CDR3: CASSLAGRPNTGELFF. DNA of the CDR3: TGTGCCAGCAGCTTAGCAGGACGGCCGAACACCGGGGAGCTGTTTTTT.

The rearrangement uses TRBV3-1 (or the pseudogene TRBV3-2) and TRBJ1-5, with D hard to call. Germline V gives CDR1 LGHDT, CDR2 YNNKEL (reference sequence). This CDR3 has 13 amino acids. V was shortened by 6 bases and J by 7 bases, with 13 bases between the two germline ends. CDR3 sequence (DNA): TGTGCCAGCAGTATCCAACCGGACCAGCCCCAGCATTTT. This sequence encodes CASSIQPDQPQHF.

CDR3 sequence reads: CASSGDSYPTYGYTF. CDR3 in DNA: TGTGCCAGCAGCGGGGACAGCTACCCAACCTATGGCTACACCTTC. The rearrangement uses TRBV3-1 (or the pseudogene TRBV3-2) and TRBJ1-2; 7 nucleotides line up with TRBD1. V trimming: 5 bases; J trimming: 4 bases; junction bases outside the gene matches: 10. The CDR3 extends over 15 amino acids. Germline V gene data show CDR1 as LGHDT and CDR2 as YNNKEL (reference sequence).

This clone was found once. The chain has TRBV6-5 and TRBJ2-3; 11 nucleotides match TRBD1. The CDR3 contains 13 residues. V trimming: 11 bases; J trimming: 4 bases; junction bases outside the gene matches: 5. CDR1 MNHEY and CDR2 SVGAGI come from the germline V gene. Written as DNA, the CDR3 is TGTGCCGGAGGGGACAGGGGGTCAGATACGCAGTATTTT. Amino acid sequence: CAGGDRGSDTQYF.

V is TRBV18 and J is TRBJ1-2; the D gene is possibly TRBD1 (6 bases). The germline V gene has CDR1 KGHSH and CDR2 LQKENI. V was trimmed by 2 bases and J by 4 bases, leaving 11 bases between them. The CDR3 has 14 residues. In DNA form, the CDR3 reads TGTGCCAGCTCACCAGCCCGGGACACCTATGGCTACACCTTC. Its translation is CASSPARDTYGYTF. The full variable domain, rest sourced from reference TRBV18 and TRBJ1-2, is NAGVMQNPRHLVRRRGQEARLRCSPMKGHSHVYWYRQLPEEGLKFMVYLQKENIIDESGMPKERFSAEFPKEGPSILRIQQVVRGDSAAYFCASSPARDTYGYTFGSGTRLTVV.

The CDR3 nucleotides read TGTGCCAGCAGTGCGGACAAGAACACTGAAGCTTTCTTT. Translated: CASSADKNTEAFF. The chain combines TRBV6-2 or TRBV6-3 with TRBJ1-1, with D perhaps TRBD1 (5 bases). The CDR3 sequence is 13 residues long. The germline V gene encodes CDR1 MNHEY and CDR2 SVGEGT. Trimming removed 5 bases from V and 1 base from J, with 8 bases in between.

The V call is TRBV20-1, the J call TRBJ2-7; the D gene is possibly TRBD2 (6 bases). The CDR3 runs to 13 residues. Germline CDR1 DFQATT, CDR2 SNEGSKA (reference sequence). V gave up 6 bases and J gave up 7 bases, with 19 bases separating them. CDR3 in DNA: TGCAGTGCGAGTAATTCGGCGGGGAAAGAGCAGTACGTC. Amino acid sequence: CSASNSAGKEQYV.

The chain couples TRBV27 to TRBJ1-1; possible D gene TRBD1, 5 bases. The CDR3 runs to 15 residues. V lost 7 bases and J lost 5, with 20 bases in between. CDR1 and CDR2 (germline): MNHEY, SMNVEV (reference sequence). CDR3 protein: CASIPVWGIRTEAFF. CDR3 DNA: TGTGCCAGCATCCCTGTGTGGGGGATTCGAACTGAAGCTTTCTTT.

The gene calls are TRBV27 and TRBJ2-3, with 11 positions matching TRBD1. The V and J ends lost 5 bases and 2 bases, in that order; junction bases with no gene match: 6. This CDR3 has 16 amino acids. Germline CDR1 and CDR2: MNHEY and SMNVEV (reference sequence). For the CDR3, the DNA is TGTGCCAGCAGTCCGCGGACAGGGGGCCTCACAGATACGCAGTATTTT. It is translated as CASSPRTGGLTDTQYF.

The chain couples TRBV27 to TRBJ2-7, with TRBD1 identical over 8 bases. Trimming cost V 2 bases and J 6 bases; bases outside gene matches: 9. CDR3 length: 15 residues. The germline V gene has CDR1 MNHEY and CDR2 SMNVEV (reference sequence). The CDR3 DNA reads as TGTGCCAGCAGTTTAGACGGGACAGGTGGTTTCGAGCAGTACGTC. Amino acid sequence: CASSLDGTGGFEQYV.

This sequence joins TRBV5-4 and TRBJ1-1, with D hard to call. This CDR3 comprises 13 residues. CDR1 and CDR2 from the germline V gene are SGHNT and YYREEE (reference sequence). V lost 2 bases and J lost 3, with 8 bases in between. CDR3 bases: TGTGCCAGCAGCTTTGCGGCAGACACTGAAGCTTTCTTT. The encoded protein is CASSFAADTEAFF.

The V gene is TRBV5-1, the J gene TRBJ1-3, with D maybe TRBD1 (5 bases). Between the trimmed V and J ends, which lost 0 bases and 2 bases, there was a span of 9 bases. The germline V gene encodes CDR1 SGHRS and CDR2 YFSETQ. The CDR3 contains 15 residues. This CDR3 reads CASSLDGGTGNTIYF. CDR3 sequence (DNA): TGCGCCAGCAGCTTGGATGGGGGGACTGGAAACACCATATATTTT. Full variable domain (missing parts from reference TRBV5-1 and TRBJ1-3): KAGVTQTPRYLIKTRGQQVTLSCSPISGHRSVSWYQQTPGQGLQFLFEYFSETQRNKGNFPGRFSGRQFSNSRSEMNVSTLELGDSALYLCASSLDGGTGNTIYFGEGSWLTVV.

The chain employs TRBV5-1 and TRBJ1-3; D gene uncertain. Germline lookup yields CDR1 SGHRS and CDR2 YFSETQ. The length of the CDR3 is 16 residues. V lost 0 bases, J lost 2 bases, and 12 bases lay in between. CDR3 coding DNA: TGCGCCAGCAGCTTGGGTACGCCGAGCCCTGGAAACACCATATATTTT. This sequence encodes CASSLGTPSPGNTIYF. Looking up the rest from reference TRBV5-1 and TRBJ1-3 gives the full variable domain: KAGVTQTPRYLIKTRGQQVTLSCSPISGHRSVSWYQQTPGQGLQFLFEYFSETQRNKGNFPGRFSGRQFSNSRSEMNVSTLELGDSALYLCASSLGTPSPGNTIYFGEGSWLTVV.

This clone was detected a few times. V gene TRBV5-6 combines with J gene TRBJ1-4, with TRBD1 matching 9 bases. Trimming cost V 5 bases and J 8 bases; bases outside gene matches: 7. From germline, CDR1 is SGHDT and CDR2 YYEEEE. The CDR3 sequence is 14 residues long. The CDR3 reads CASSSGTGLEKLFF. CDR3 coding DNA: TGTGCCAGCAGTTCCGGGACAGGGCTCGAAAAACTGTTTTTT.

V gene TRBV5-1 combines with J gene TRBJ2-7; either TRBD1 or TRBD2 may supply D (6 bases each). Germline CDR1 reads SGHRS; CDR2 reads YFSETQ. Trimming took off 0 bases at V and 0 bases at J, with 10 bases between the two ends. The length of the CDR3 is 15 residues. The CDR3: CASSLETGASYEQYV. Here the CDR3 DNA reads TGCGCCAGCAGCTTGGAGACGGGGGCCTCCTACGAGCAGTACGTC.

V is TRBV24-1 and J is TRBJ1-1; TRBD1 might be the D (5 bases). The germline V and J ends were trimmed by 3 bases and 1 base, with 11 bases remaining between them. The CDR3 has 15 residues. CDR1 is KGHDR, CDR2 SFDVKD, per germline. The CDR3 spells CATSDARGPNTEAFF. Written as DNA, the CDR3 is TGTGCCACCAGTGATGCCCGGGGCCCGAACACTGAAGCTTTCTTT.

This chain connects TRBV10-3 to TRBJ1-6; no clear D gene. The germline CDR1 and CDR2 sequences are ENHRY and SYGVKD. The ends were cut back, 0 bases at V and 3 bases at J, with 3 bases in the middle. The CDR3 loop spans 14 amino acids. CDR3 nucleotide sequence: TGTGCCATCAGTGAGTCACTCTATAATTCACCCCTCCACTTT. Its translation: CAISESLYNSPLHF.

The chain couples TRBV29-1 to TRBJ1-1, with D perhaps matching TRBD1 (5 bases). The V end lost 6 bases, the J end lost 6 bases, and 14 bases lay between the germline ends. Looked up from germline, CDR1 is SQVTM and CDR2 is ANQGSEA. This CDR3 is built from 12 residues. In DNA, the CDR3 is TGCAGCGTATCCAGGGTGGGGGCTGAAGCTTTCTTT. Protein: CSVSRVGAEAFF.

The chain couples TRBV4-1 to TRBJ2-5, with D hard to call. The CDR3 sequence is 16 residues long. Between the trimmed V and J ends, which lost 4 bases and 0 bases, there was a span of 15 bases. Germline lookup yields CDR1 MGHRA and CDR2 YSYEKL. In DNA form, the CDR3 reads TGCGCCAGCAGCCCCGCCGAGTTTGGGAACCAAGAGACCCAGTACTTC. It specifies CASSPAEFGNQETQYF.

The chain carries TRBV24-1 and TRBJ2-3, with D maybe TRBD2 (6 bases). Trimming left V 3 bases short and J 2 bases short, with 14 bases between. Germline loops: CDR1 KGHDR, CDR2 SFDVKD. CDR3 length equals 16 residues. The CDR3: CATSDLGTLNTDTQYF. CDR3 in DNA: TGTGCCACCAGTGATCTCGGGACTCTTAACACAGATACGCAGTATTTT.

The rearrangement links TRBV5-5 to TRBJ1-5, with TRBD1 matching 8 bases. J gave up 9 bases and V 4 bases, and 9 bases lay outside the gene matches. This CDR3 contains 14 residues. Germline V gives CDR1 SGHKS, CDR2 YYEKEE (reference sequence). The CDR3 DNA is TGTGCCAGCAGCGTCGGACAGGGAAGTTCGCCCCAGCATTTT. Translation: CASSVGQGSSPQHF.